Each of the 5 T cell receptor beta chains below was sequenced from the same sample in a study of shared clonotypes between healthy human individuals. Sequenced by immunoSEQ multiplex PCR; TCRdb stores in-frame clones only, minus some. This table has some 2,100,000 clones, more than 90% appearing once. Sequencing input: naive CD4+ T cells sorted from blood. Subset meaning: CD45RA+ positively selected. All receptors derive from a man between 18 and 29 years old in good health.

In its sample, this clone was seen once. The chain carries TRBV6-5 and TRBJ2-3; D remains ambiguous. Deletions cut 0 bases from V and 3 bases from J, with 7 bases between. Germline-derived CDR1 and CDR2 are MNHEY and SVGAGI. CDR3 length equals 14 residues. CDR3 residues: CASSYSYPTDTQYF. CDR3 nucleotides: TGTGCCAGCAGTTACTCGTATCCGACAGATACGCAGTATTTT.

V is TRBV30 and J is TRBJ1-6, with D perhaps TRBD1 (5 bases). The germline V gene has CDR1 GTSNPN and CDR2 SVGIG (reference sequence). V lost 7 bases, J lost 3 bases, and 19 bases lay in between. This CDR3 is built from 16 residues. The CDR3 region has the DNA TGTGCCTTGTTCCCCAGGGTGGGCCTCTATAATTCACCCCTCCACTTT. This encodes CALFPRVGLYNSPLHF.

Regarding this clone: This CDR3 is also generated by other DNA sequences in the sample. The chain is built from TRBV6-1 and TRBJ2-5; perhaps TRBD1 as D (5 bases). The V end lost 6 bases, the J end lost 3 bases, and 8 bases lay between the germline ends. Germline V CDR1 and CDR2: MNHNS, SASEGT. The CDR3 extends over 12 amino acids. The DNA of the CDR3 is TGTGCCAGCAGCCGACAGAAAGAGACCCAGTACTTC. This translates into CASSRQKETQYF.

This clone was detected once. The chain combines TRBV5-1 with TRBJ2-7; maybe TRBD2 (7 bases). The CDR3 spans 14 residues. In germline, CDR1 is SGHRS, CDR2 YFSETQ. With 4 bases removed from V and 6 bases from J, the gap between germline ends came to 17 bases. CDR3 residues: CASSPDGGTTEQYF. The CDR3, as DNA: TGCGCCAGCAGCCCGGACGGGGGGACAACCGAGCAGTACTTC.

V usage is TRBV5-1 and J usage is TRBJ1-4; TRBD1 agrees at 10 bases. Per the germline V gene, CDR1 is SGHRS and CDR2 is YFSETQ. J gave up 6 bases and V 3 bases, and 5 bases lay outside the gene matches. The CDR3 is made up of 15 amino acids. Here the CDR3 DNA reads TGCGCCAGCAGCTGGAGGGGGACAGGGGATGAAAAACTGTTTTTT. It yields the protein CASSWRGTGDEKLFF.